The rows below give T cell receptor beta chains drawn from one sample of a study of T-cell memory formation after mild COVID-19. TCRdb reanalysed the 5' RACE reads using MiXCR and keeps one entry per CDR3 protein. Of about 180,000 distinct CDR3 sequences listed, less than 20% are singletons. The sample was PBMCs or a T cell subset sorted from them (not recorded which). The receptor set was obtained from a young man who had mild COVID-19 (a few samples of this study predate the infection). Cell type and time point are not known. The CDR3 runs from the conserved cysteine through the conserved F or W. The D gene is left open where the match is weak. Some rows have no size entry. The others give once, few or many, or a class for an expanded clone.

j_call v_call d_call clone_size cdr3_aa cdr3_nt
TRBJ1-3 TRBV4-2 NA NA CASSREKGQTGNTIYF TGTGCCAGCAGCCGCGAGAAGGGGCAGACCGGAAACACCATATATTTT
TRBJ1-1 TRBV7-9 TRBD1 many CASSFGPGQGAETEAFF TGTGCCAGCAGCTTCGGACCGGGACAGGGGGCTGAGACTGAAGCTTTCTTT
TRBJ1-5 TRBV6-1 NA few CASSELRPGDQPQHF TGTGCCAGCAGTGAACTCAGACCCGGGGATCAGCCCCAGCATTTT
TRBJ2-7 TRBV5-1 NA few CASSLDRPGDEQYF TGCGCCAGCAGCTTGGATCGACCGGGCGACGAGCAGTACTTC
TRBJ2-4 TRBV7-2 NA NA CASSTPSAAGTLAKNIQYF TGTGCCAGCAGCACCCCCTCCGCGGCAGGCACGTTAGCCAAAAACATTCAGTACTTC
TRBJ2-7 TRBV6-2/TRBV6-3 NA NA CASTSQAEQYF TGTGCCAGCACCTCACAGGCCGAGCAGTACTTC
TRBJ2-7 TRBV7-2 NA few CASSPQGLGEQYF TGTGCCAGCAGCCCTCAGGGGCTGGGTGAGCAGTACTTC
TRBJ2-1 TRBV2 NA many CASRLWGEDNEQFF TGTGCCAGCCGCCTATGGGGGGAGGACAATGAGCAGTTCTTC
TRBJ1-1 TRBV20-1 NA NA CSASGGTHTEAFF TGCAGTGCTTCAGGAGGGACGCACACTGAAGCTTTCTTT
TRBJ2-1 TRBV4-2 TRBD1 few CASSQVAGGDEQFF TGTGCCAGCAGCCAAGTGGCAGGGGGCGATGAGCAGTTCTTC
TRBJ2-5 TRBV25-1 TRBD1 NA CASRKGAEETQYF TGTGCCAGCAGAAAGGGGGCGGAGGAGACCCAGTACTTC
TRBJ2-1 TRBV20-1 NA few CSAPRGGALNEQFF TGCAGTGCCCCGAGGGGGGGGGCCTTGAATGAGCAGTTCTTC
TRBJ2-1 TRBV20-1 NA NA CSSNGAAVRNEQFF TGCAGTTCGAACGGGGCAGCGGTCCGCAATGAGCAGTTCTTC
TRBJ2-5 TRBV3-1 TRBD2 few CASSGTSGLETQYF TGTGCCAGCTCCGGGACTAGCGGTTTGGAGACCCAGTACTTC
TRBJ1-2 TRBV19 NA NA CASSRDRKIYGYTF TGTGCCAGTAGCCGGGACCGCAAGATCTATGGCTACACCTTC
TRBJ1-6 TRBV12-3/TRBV12-4 NA NA CASTLQGGNSPLHF TGTGCCAGCACCCTCCAAGGGGGGAATTCACCCCTCCACTTT
TRBJ2-3 TRBV5-1 NA many CASRGRRPLFVDTQYF TGCGCCAGCAGAGGAAGGAGACCCCTATTCGTAGATACGCAGTATTTT
TRBJ2-1 TRBV7-2 NA NA CASSLAYGGHNEQFF TGTGCCAGCAGCTTAGCGTACGGAGGGCACAATGAGCAGTTCTTC
TRBJ1-4 TRBV7-2 NA NA CASSLVWGEKLFF TGTGCCAGCAGCCTTGTTTGGGGGGAAAAACTGTTTTTT
TRBJ1-2 TRBV20-1 NA NA CSAIRHGGNGYTF TGCAGTGCTATCCGACACGGGGGGAATGGCTACACCTTC
TRBJ2-4 TRBV20-1 NA few CSARPAGDQNIQYF TGCAGTGCTCGGCCCGCCGGGGACCAAAACATTCAGTACTTC
TRBJ2-5 TRBV7-8 TRBD1 NA CASSQSGPSGTGGKKTQYF TGTGCCAGCAGCCAAAGCGGCCCCTCCGGGACAGGGGGGAAGAAGACCCAGTACTTC
TRBJ1-4 TRBV7-2 NA NA CASSLGSRQTTNEKLFF TGTGCCAGCAGCTTAGGATCACGGCAGACAACTAATGAAAAACTGTTTTTT
TRBJ2-7 TRBV5-5 NA NA CASSPAPTAYEQYF TGTGCCAGCAGCCCAGCACCGACAGCCTACGAGCAGTACTTC
TRBJ1-6 TRBV5-1 NA few CASSPLPGTNSPLHF TGCGCCAGCAGCCCTCTTCCAGGGACTAATTCACCCCTCCACTTT
TRBJ2-7 TRBV20-1 NA NA CSARAGTATYEQYF TGCAGTGCTAGAGCAGGGACTGCTACCTACGAGCAGTACTTC
TRBJ1-6 TRBV6-6 NA NA CASSYGVDSPLHF TGTGCCAGCAGTTACGGAGTGGATTCACCCCTCCACTTT
TRBJ2-7 TRBV7-2 TRBD2 few CASSSAGTSGYEQYF TGTGCCAGCAGCTCTGCCGGGACTAGCGGTTACGAGCAGTACTTC
TRBJ1-5 TRBV30 NA few CAWSDPLGGENQPQHF TGTGCCTGGAGTGACCCCCTTGGGGGGGAGAATCAGCCCCAGCATTTT
TRBJ1-5 TRBV28 NA NA CASSFGDNQPQHF TGTGCCAGCAGTTTTGGCGACAATCAGCCCCAGCATTTT
TRBJ2-5 TRBV6-2/TRBV6-3 NA NA CASRDPPKETQYF TGTGCCAGCAGGGACCCTCCGAAGGAGACCCAGTACTTC
TRBJ2-3 TRBV6-5 NA NA CASRVTDTDTQYF TGTGCCAGCAGGGTGACAGATACAGATACGCAGTATTTT
TRBJ2-2 TRBV10-3 NA few CAIRAGANTGELFF TGTGCCATCAGGGCCGGGGCGAACACCGGGGAGCTGTTTTTT
TRBJ1-5 TRBV7-2 TRBD1 NA CASSSRTGQGNQPQHF TGTGCCAGCAGCTCCCGGACAGGGCAAGGCAATCAGCCCCAGCATTTT
TRBJ1-6 TRBV5-1 NA many CASSLAGRGSPLHF TGCGCCAGCAGCTTGGCCGGGCGAGGCTCACCCCTCCACTTT
TRBJ1-2 TRBV5-5 NA many CASNRITNRESGYTF TGTGCCAGCAACCGAATTACAAACCGCGAATCGGGCTACACCTTC
TRBJ1-2 TRBV6-6 NA NA CASSYNPQGWTYGYTF TGTGCCAGCAGTTACAACCCGCAGGGGTGGACCTATGGCTACACCTTC
TRBJ1-4 TRBV5-5 NA NA CASSGRATNEKLFF TGTGCCAGCAGCGGGAGGGCAACTAATGAAAAACTGTTTTTT
TRBJ2-1 TRBV4-3 NA NA CASSLMRGDNEQFF TGCGCCAGCAGCCTGATGAGGGGGGACAATGAGCAGTTCTTC
TRBJ2-1 TRBV20-1 NA few CSASPGGAYNEQFF TGCAGTGCAAGCCCAGGGGGGGCTTACAATGAGCAGTTCTTC
TRBJ1-2 TRBV7-2 NA many CASSSSNYGYTF TGTGCCAGCAGCTCCTCTAACTATGGCTACACCTTC
TRBJ2-7 TRBV20-1 TRBD1 few CSARAWTGGEQYF TGCAGTGCTAGAGCCTGGACAGGGGGCGAGCAGTACTTC
TRBJ2-7 TRBV10-2 NA NA CASSEGGGVSYEQYF TGCGCCAGCAGTGAAGGAGGGGGAGTATCCTACGAGCAGTACTTC
TRBJ1-2 TRBV5-1 NA many CASSLDNYGYTF TGCGCCAGCAGCTTAGACAACTATGGCTACACCTTC
TRBJ2-1 TRBV20-1 NA NA CSARDRNPDEQFF TGCAGTGCTAGAGATCGCAATCCTGATGAGCAGTTCTTC
TRBJ2-1 TRBV30 NA NA CAWRGSLSYNEQFF TGTGCCTGGAGGGGATCACTTTCCTACAATGAGCAGTTCTTC
TRBJ1-2 TRBV12-3/TRBV12-4 NA many CASSLEGYGYTF TGTGCCAGCAGTTTAGAAGGGTATGGCTACACCTTC
TRBJ1-5 TRBV2 NA NA CASRWDTHNQPQHF TGTGCCAGCAGGTGGGACACCCACAATCAGCCCCAGCATTTT
TRBJ2-3 TRBV29-1 NA NA CSLGPESGRTDTQYF TGCAGCCTGGGACCCGAATCGGGGAGGACAGATACGCAGTATTTT
TRBJ1-1 TRBV5-1 NA NA CASRGEALNTEAFF TGCGCCAGCAGGGGCGAAGCATTGAACACTGAAGCTTTCTTT
TRBJ2-5 TRBV12-3/TRBV12-4 NA few CASTEGPSRAHF TGTGCCAGCACCGAGGGACCGAGCAGGGCCCACTTC
TRBJ2-5 TRBV4-2 NA NA CASSRGLGVRGGQETQYF TGTGCCAGCAGCCGGGGATTGGGGGTTCGAGGGGGCCAAGAGACCCAGTACTTC
TRBJ2-7 TRBV5-1 NA many CASSQDRYEQYF TGCGCCAGCAGCCAAGACAGGTACGAGCAGTACTTC